One sample yielded the 30 T cell receptor beta chains listed below, sequenced in a study of blood T cell repertoires in COVID-19. Profiling relied on immunoSEQ multiplex PCR, and the TCRdb table lists in-frame clones only, not all of them. The sample has about 480,000 clones; roughly 89% are singletons. The specimen was peripheral blood. The source of these receptors is a man between 18 and 29 years old with COVID-19, enrolled during active disease.

This rearrangement joins TRBV6-5 to TRBJ1-2, with D hard to call. This CDR3 comprises 14 residues. Germline V gene data show CDR1 as MNHEY and CDR2 as SVGAGI. V gave up 1 base and J gave up 6 bases, with 12 bases separating them. The CDR3 sequence: CASSYYLGRDGYTF. The CDR3 nucleotides are TGTGCCAGCAGTTACTATCTGGGGAGAGATGGCTACACCTTC.

This chain uses TRBV7-9 with TRBJ2-7, with TRBD1 as a possible D gene (5 bases). The CDR3 has 13 residues. The germline V and J ends were trimmed by 2 bases and 5 bases, with 10 bases remaining between them. Per the germline V gene, CDR1 is SEHNR and CDR2 is FQNEAQ (reference sequence). CDR3 coding DNA: TGTGCCAGCAGCTTAATAGGGGCCGACGAGCAGTACTTC. Protein sequence: CASSLIGADEQYF.

The V and J genes are TRBV19 and TRBJ1-5; no clear D gene. The CDR3 length is 15 residues. The germline V gene encodes CDR1 LNHDA and CDR2 SQIVND (reference sequence). V lost 3 bases to trimming and J lost 7 bases, with 16 bases between them. The CDR3 protein is CASSMNRPGGQPQHF. Here the CDR3 DNA reads TGTGCCAGTAGTATGAATCGCCCGGGTGGCCAGCCCCAGCATTTT. Drawing the rest from reference TRBV19 and TRBJ1-5, the complete variable domain is DGGITQSPKYLFRKEGQNVTLSCEQNLNHDAMYWYRQDPGQGLRLIYYSQIVNDFQKGDIAEGYSVSREKKESFPLTVTSAQKNPTAFYLCASSMNRPGGQPQHFGDGTRLSIL.

This chain connects TRBV7-6 to TRBJ2-6; D may be TRBD1 or TRBD2 (5 bases each). This CDR3 is 17 amino acids long. V lost 4 bases and J lost 0, with 13 bases in between. Germline CDR1 SGHVS, CDR2 FNYEAQ. The CDR3 loop reads CASSSAVGASGANVLTF. The CDR3 region has the DNA TGTGCCAGCAGCTCAGCGGTAGGGGCCTCTGGGGCCAACGTCCTGACTTTC. The full variable domain, completed using reference TRBV7-6 and TRBJ2-6, is GAGVSQSPRYKVTKRGQDVALRCDPISGHVSLYWYRQALGQGPEFLTYFNYEAQQDKSGLPNDRFSAERPEGSISTLTIQRTEQRDSAMYRCASSSAVGASGANVLTFGAGSRLTVL.

This chain links TRBV5-6 with TRBJ2-7; a weak D match, TRBD1 (5 bases). Trimming stripped 0 bases from V and 6 bases from J, with 16 bases between. The CDR3 contains 15 residues. Germline CDR1 SGHDT, CDR2 YYEEEE. CDR3 sequence (DNA): TGTGCCAGCAGCTTGGTAAAAGGGGCGTCAATCGAGCAGTACTTC. Residues: CASSLVKGASIEQYF.

The chain couples TRBV5-1 to TRBJ1-1; 9 nucleotides align to TRBD1. CDR3 length: 16 amino acids. Trimming cost V 3 bases and J 3 bases; bases outside gene matches: 9. Germline loops: CDR1 SGHRS, CDR2 YFSETQ. The CDR3 DNA sequence: TGCGCCAGCAGCTCGGGACAGGGCGGTATTGACACTGAAGCTTTCTTT. Translating gives CASSSGQGGIDTEAFF.

This clone was recorded only once. The chain recombines TRBV10-1 with TRBJ2-7; 9 bases match TRBD2. Germline CDR1 reads WNHNN; CDR2 reads SYGVQD (reference sequence). V was pared by 0 bases and J by 2 bases, with 5 bases of the junction left unmatched. The CDR3 consists of 16 residues. This chain's CDR3 is CASSESATSGTYEQYF. The CDR3 DNA follows: TGCGCCAGCAGTGAGTCAGCGACTAGCGGAACCTACGAGCAGTACTTC.

The gene calls are TRBV5-4 and TRBJ2-3, with D unresolved. CDR1 and CDR2 from the germline V gene are SGHNT and YYREEE (reference sequence). The CDR3 consists of 13 residues. V shed 5 bases and J shed 2 bases, with 9 bases lying between them. DNA of the CDR3: TGTGCCAGCAGGACTGGATACACAGATACGCAGTATTTT. Residues: CASRTGYTDTQYF.

This clone occurred once. V gene TRBV15 combines with J gene TRBJ1-5; perhaps TRBD1 as D (6 bases). The germline V and J ends were trimmed by 5 bases and 3 bases, with 11 bases remaining between them. This CDR3 has 14 amino acids. CDR1 is LNHNV, CDR2 YYDKDF, per germline (reference sequence). The DNA for the CDR3 is TGTGCCACCAGCGGACGGGACAACAATCAGCCCCAGCATTTT. Its protein product is CATSGRDNNQPQHF.

The chain combines TRBV9 with TRBJ1-6; D not certain. V lost 0 bases, J lost 11 bases, and 18 bases lay in between. The CDR3 sequence is 16 residues long. Germline V gene lookup returns CDR1 SGDLS and CDR2 YYNGEE. The CDR3 DNA sequence: TGTGCCAGCAGCGTAGTTCCAGGACGGGAAGGCGCACCCCTCCACTTT. Translating gives CASSVVPGREGAPLHF.

V usage is TRBV2 and J usage is TRBJ2-7; a weak D match, TRBD1 (5 bases). Per the germline V gene, CDR1 is SNHLY and CDR2 is FYNNEI. V lost 6 bases and J lost 4, with 13 bases in between. This CDR3 has 13 residues. Here the CDR3 reads CASSTGVEYEQYF. CDR3 coding DNA: TGTGCCAGCAGCACAGGAGTGGAATACGAGCAGTACTTC.

This sequence joins TRBV5-1 and TRBJ2-7; D might be TRBD1 (6 bases). Germline V gene lookup returns CDR1 SGHRS and CDR2 YFSETQ. This CDR3 region has 13 residues. The ends were cut back, 5 bases at V and 5 bases at J, with 14 bases in the middle. CDR3 in amino acids: CASSPQPGDEQYF. CDR3 DNA: TGCGCCAGCAGTCCTCAGCCAGGGGACGAGCAGTACTTC.

The chain employs TRBV30 and TRBJ2-5; D remains unclear. This CDR3 is built from 13 residues. The germline gives CDR1 GTSNPN, CDR2 SVGIG (reference sequence). V dropped 0 bases and J dropped 2 bases, with 7 bases sitting between them. CDR3 nucleotides: TGTGCCTGGAGTGTAACTACGCAAGAGACCCAGTACTTC. Translating it yields CAWSVTTQETQYF.

CDR3 sequence: CATSDAGTGSLHGYTF. CDR3 coding DNA: TGTGCCACCAGTGATGCTGGGACAGGGAGTCTCCATGGCTACACCTTC. The chain is built from TRBV24-1 and TRBJ1-2; 9 bases align to TRBD1. This CDR3 is 16 amino acids long. The J segment lost 6 bases and the V segment lost 3 bases, leaving 10 bases of the junction unmatched. Per germline, CDR1 KGHDR and CDR2 SFDVKD.

The chain recombines TRBV5-1 with TRBJ2-6, with D tentatively TRBD1 (5 bases). Germline V gene lookup returns CDR1 SGHRS and CDR2 YFSETQ. The CDR3 sequence is 17 residues long. Trimming removed 0 bases from V and 0 bases from J, with 10 bases in between. CDR3 in DNA: TGCGCCAGCAGCTTGGGACAGTTACTCTCTGGGGCCAACGTCCTGACTTTC. Translation: CASSLGQLLSGANVLTF. The whole variable domain, remainder taken from reference TRBV5-1 and TRBJ2-6, is KAGVTQTPRYLIKTRGQQVTLSCSPISGHRSVSWYQQTPGQGLQFLFEYFSETQRNKGNFPGRFSGRQFSNSRSEMNVSTLELGDSALYLCASSLGQLLSGANVLTFGAGSRLTVL.

The chain has TRBV7-9 and TRBJ2-5; possibly TRBD2 for D (6 bases). Germline V gene lookup returns CDR1 SEHNR and CDR2 FQNEAQ (reference sequence). Between the trimmed V and J ends, which lost 2 bases and 3 bases, there was a span of 19 bases. The CDR3 extends over 17 amino acids. CDR3 protein: CASSLNFGGTTKETQYF. The CDR3 bases are TGTGCCAGCAGCTTAAATTTCGGCGGGACGACTAAAGAGACCCAGTACTTC.

This chain uses TRBV7-2 with TRBJ1-1; no clear D gene. Germline CDR1 is SGHTA and CDR2 is FQGNSA. This CDR3 is built from 15 residues. Trimming took off 0 bases at V and 1 base at J, with 9 bases between the two ends. The CDR3: CASSLARQTNTEAFF. The DNA of the CDR3 is TGTGCCAGCAGCTTAGCGCGGCAGACGAACACTGAAGCTTTCTTT.

Comment on this clone: Other DNA sequences of this sample code for an identical CDR3. The genes are TRBV9 and TRBJ2-3; 10 bases align to TRBD2. CDR3 length: 15 residues. Losses at the gene ends were 3 bases for V and 6 bases for J; bases not matched to a gene: 7. Germline V gives CDR1 SGDLS, CDR2 YYNGEE. CDR3: CASSGSGGRTDTQYF. The CDR3 DNA follows: TGTGCCAGCAGCGGTAGCGGGGGGCGGACTGATACGCAGTATTTT.

The rearrangement uses TRBV6-5 and TRBJ2-7, with 7 bases fitting TRBD1. This CDR3 spans 14 amino acids. The V and J ends lost 6 bases and 4 bases, in that order; junction bases with no gene match: 9. CDR1 and CDR2 (germline): MNHEY, SVGAGI. CDR3 region: CASRESGTEYEQYF. CDR3 DNA sequence: TGTGCCAGCAGAGAGTCGGGGACAGAGTACGAGCAGTACTTC.

The chain links TRBV3-1 (or the pseudogene TRBV3-2) to TRBJ2-1, with TRBD2 matching 8 bases. CDR3 length: 16 amino acids. The V gene end was trimmed by 3 bases and the J gene end by 7 bases; junction bases not matched to a gene: 11. Germline CDR1 reads LGHDT; CDR2 reads YNNKEL (reference sequence). The DNA of the CDR3 is TGTGCCAGCAGCCACCTACTACCAGCGGGAGTGAATGAGCAGTTCTTC. Translated, it gives CASSHLLPAGVNEQFF.

The chain is built from TRBV2 and TRBJ2-3; 10 bases align to TRBD2. With 8 bases clipped from V and 4 bases from J, the junction kept 9 bases outside the gene matches. Germline CDR1 and CDR2: SNHLY and FYNNEI. The CDR3 consists of 15 residues. CDR3 residues: CASGGAGGFADTQYF. DNA of the CDR3: TGTGCCAGCGGCGGAGCGGGAGGGTTTGCAGATACGCAGTATTTT. The whole variable domain, remainder taken from reference TRBV2 and TRBJ2-3, is EPEVTQTPSHQVTQMGQEVILRCVPISNHLYFYWYRQILGQKVEFLVSFYNNEISEKSEIFDDQFSVERPDGSNFTLKIRSTKLEDSAMYFCASGGAGGFADTQYFGPGTRLTVL.

The genes are TRBV5-1 and TRBJ1-1; D remains ambiguous. The V end lost 0 bases, the J end lost 1 base, and 10 bases lay between the germline ends. CDR1 is SGHRS and CDR2 is YFSETQ in the germline V gene. This CDR3 contains 15 residues. The DNA of the CDR3 is TGCGCCAGCAGCTTGGAGCCATCGAGGAACACTGAAGCTTTCTTT. Its protein is CASSLEPSRNTEAFF. Full variable domain (outside the CDR3, taken from reference TRBV5-1 and TRBJ1-1): KAGVTQTPRYLIKTRGQQVTLSCSPISGHRSVSWYQQTPGQGLQFLFEYFSETQRNKGNFPGRFSGRQFSNSRSEMNVSTLELGDSALYLCASSLEPSRNTEAFFGQGTRLTVV.

In its sample, this clone was seen once. The chain carries TRBV12-3 or TRBV12-4 and TRBJ1-4, with 8 bases identical to TRBD1. This CDR3 has 13 residues. J gave up 10 bases and V 5 bases, and 6 bases lay outside the gene matches. CDR3 nucleotide sequence: TGTGCCAGCAGTGCAGGGGGCACGGGAAAACTGTTTTTT. Translating it yields CASSAGGTGKLFF.

This chain uses TRBV9 with TRBJ2-1, with 10 positions matching TRBD2. The trim removed 8 bases at V and 8 bases at J, leaving 10 bases unmatched. Germline V gene lookup returns CDR1 SGDLS and CDR2 YYNGEE. There are 14 residues in the CDR3. CDR3: CASDLAGGGYEQFF. The CDR3 region has the DNA TGTGCCAGTGATTTAGCGGGAGGTGGCTATGAGCAGTTCTTC. The entire variable domain, with the rest obtained from reference TRBV9 and TRBJ2-1, is as follows: DSGVTQTPKHLITATGQRVTLRCSPRSGDLSVYWYQQSLDQGLQFLIQYYNGEERAKGNILERFSAQQFPDLHSELNLSSLELGDSALYFCASDLAGGGYEQFFGPGTRLTVL.

This rearrangement joins TRBV28 to TRBJ1-2, with a weak D call TRBD1 (5 bases). V was cut by 3 bases and J by 5 bases, with 16 bases left in between. In germline, CDR1 is MDHEN, CDR2 SYDVKM. The CDR3 totals 15 residues. The CDR3: CASSFEIGGKYGYTF. In nucleotides, the CDR3 is TGTGCCAGCAGTTTTGAGATCGGGGGGAAATATGGCTACACCTTC.

The V and J genes are TRBV5-8 and TRBJ2-3, with 11 bases identical to TRBD1. The V gene end was trimmed by 4 bases and the J gene end by 6 bases; junction bases not matched to a gene: 4. Germline V lookup: CDR1 SGHTS, CDR2 YDEGEE. The CDR3 is 14 amino acids. CDR3 DNA: TGTGCCAGCAGCGTGGGACAGGGGGGGGATACGCAGTATTTT. This gives the protein CASSVGQGGDTQYF. Full variable domain (remainder filled in from reference TRBV5-8 and TRBJ2-3): EAGVTQSPTHLIKTRGQQATLRCSPISGHTSVYWYQQALGLGLQFLLWYDEGEERNRGNFPPRFSGRQFPNYSSELNVNALELEDSALYLCASSVGQGGDTQYFGPGTRLTVL.

The V call is TRBV7-6, the J call TRBJ2-3, with a tentative D call TRBD1 (5 bases). This CDR3 is built from 16 residues. In germline, CDR1 is SGHVS, CDR2 FNYEAQ. With 5 bases removed from V and 5 bases from J, the gap between germline ends came to 20 bases. This CDR3 is CASSPRGHWTQDTQYF. The CDR3 nucleotides are TGTGCCAGCAGCCCCAGAGGACACTGGACCCAAGATACGCAGTATTTT.

J is TRBJ1-5 and V is TRBV19; 8 nucleotides align to TRBD1. The trim removed 6 bases at V and 4 bases at J, leaving 8 bases unmatched. The length of the CDR3 is 15 residues. Germline V gene lookup returns CDR1 LNHDA and CDR2 SQIVND (reference sequence). The DNA of the CDR3 is TGTGCCAGTAGCCTGGACAGGGCGGGGAATCAGCCCCAGCATTTT. Its translation: CASSLDRAGNQPQHF.

This chain links TRBV7-9 with TRBJ2-1, with 11 bases identical to TRBD2. The CDR3 runs to 15 residues. Trimming took 3 bases from V and 4 from J; bases not matched to a gene: 2. From germline, CDR1 is SEHNR and CDR2 FQNEAQ (reference sequence). The CDR3 spells CASSLTSGTYNEQFF. CDR3 DNA sequence: TGTGCCAGCAGCTTGACTAGCGGGACGTACAATGAGCAGTTCTTC.

The chain has TRBV6-5 and TRBJ2-7; D might be TRBD2 (5 bases). The CDR3 spans 11 residues. The germline V gene has CDR1 MNHEY and CDR2 SVGAGI. V dropped 0 bases and J dropped 13 bases, with 10 bases sitting between them. CDR3 loop: CASSYSGETYF. Here the CDR3 DNA reads TGTGCCAGCAGTTACTCTGGGGAGACTTACTTC.